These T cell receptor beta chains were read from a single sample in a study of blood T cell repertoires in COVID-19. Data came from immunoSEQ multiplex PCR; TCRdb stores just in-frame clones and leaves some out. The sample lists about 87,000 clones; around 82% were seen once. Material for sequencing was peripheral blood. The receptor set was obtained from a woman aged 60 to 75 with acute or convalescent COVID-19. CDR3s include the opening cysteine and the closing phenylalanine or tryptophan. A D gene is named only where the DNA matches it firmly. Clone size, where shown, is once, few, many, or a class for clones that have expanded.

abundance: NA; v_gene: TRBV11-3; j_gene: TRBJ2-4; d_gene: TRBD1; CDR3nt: TGTGCCAGCAGCCCCCGGACAGGAGCCAAAAACATTCAGTACTTC; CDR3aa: CASSPRTGAKNIQYF
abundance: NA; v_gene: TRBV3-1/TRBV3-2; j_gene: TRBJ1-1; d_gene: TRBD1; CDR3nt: TGTGCCAGCAGCCTGGGGACAGAGAACACTGAAGCTTTCTTT; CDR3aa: CASSLGTENTEAFF
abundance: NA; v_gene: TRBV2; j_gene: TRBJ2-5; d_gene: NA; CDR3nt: TGTGCCAGCAGCCGACAGGAGTTAGGAGAGACCCAGTACTTC; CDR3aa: CASSRQELGETQYF
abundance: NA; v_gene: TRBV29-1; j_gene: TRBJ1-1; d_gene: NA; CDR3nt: TGCAGCGTTGAAGGGTGGGTGGGGGCTCACACTGAAGCTTTCTTT; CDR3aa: CSVEGWVGAHTEAFF
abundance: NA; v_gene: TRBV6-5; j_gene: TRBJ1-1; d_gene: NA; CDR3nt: TGTGCCAGCAGTTACTTCAGGGGCGGGGGCACTGAAGCTTTCTTT; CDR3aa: CASSYFRGGGTEAFF
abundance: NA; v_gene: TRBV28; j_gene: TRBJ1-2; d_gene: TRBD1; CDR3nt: TGTGCCAGCAGTCAGGGGGGTATCGGATCTAACTATGGCTACACCTTC; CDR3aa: CASSQGGIGSNYGYTF
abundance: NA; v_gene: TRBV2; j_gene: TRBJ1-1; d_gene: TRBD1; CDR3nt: TGTGCCAGCAGACTCACAGGGGGCACTGAAGCTTTCTTT; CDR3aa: CASRLTGGTEAFF
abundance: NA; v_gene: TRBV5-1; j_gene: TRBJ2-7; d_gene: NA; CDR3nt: TGCGCCAGCAGGCCCCTGGGGCTAGCGAGCCACGAGCAGTACTTC; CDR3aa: CASRPLGLASHEQYF
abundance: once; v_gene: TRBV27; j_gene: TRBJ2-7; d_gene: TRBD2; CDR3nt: TGTGCCAGCAGGAAAAGAAGCGGGGGGGCCCCCTACGAGCAGTACTTC; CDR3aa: CASRKRSGGAPYEQYF
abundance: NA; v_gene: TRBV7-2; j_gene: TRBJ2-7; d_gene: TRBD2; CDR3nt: TGTGCCAGCAGCTGGGCGGGGGGGACAAGCTCCTACGAGCAGTACTTC; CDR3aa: CASSWAGGTSSYEQYF
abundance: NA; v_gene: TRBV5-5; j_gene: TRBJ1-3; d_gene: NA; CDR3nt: TGTGCCAGCAGCACTCAACTATTCTCTGGAAACACCATATATTTT; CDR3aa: CASSTQLFSGNTIYF
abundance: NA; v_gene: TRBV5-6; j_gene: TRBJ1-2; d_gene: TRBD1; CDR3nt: TGTGCCAGCAGCTTGGGACAGGGGGAAGCGGTGGGCTACACCTTC; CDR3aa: CASSLGQGEAVGYTF
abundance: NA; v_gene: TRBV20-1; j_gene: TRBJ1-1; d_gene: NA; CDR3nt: TGCGGAGCCGAGGGTAGGACTGAAGCTTTCTTT; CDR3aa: CGAEGRTEAFF
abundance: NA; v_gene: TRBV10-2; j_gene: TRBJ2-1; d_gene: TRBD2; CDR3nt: TGCGCCAGCAGTGTCCTGACTAGCCGTCGGTCCGGTGAGCAGTTCTTC; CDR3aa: CASSVLTSRRSGEQFF
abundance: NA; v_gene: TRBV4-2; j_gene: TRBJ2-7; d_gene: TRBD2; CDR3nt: TGTGCCAGCAGCCAATCTATCGGCGGGAGTCCTACCTACGAGCAGTACTTC; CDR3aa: CASSQSIGGSPTYEQYF
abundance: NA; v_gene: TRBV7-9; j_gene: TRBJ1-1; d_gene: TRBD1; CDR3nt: TGTGCCAGCAGCCCGCACAGGGGTCCCATGAACACTGAAGCTTTCTTT; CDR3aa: CASSPHRGPMNTEAFF
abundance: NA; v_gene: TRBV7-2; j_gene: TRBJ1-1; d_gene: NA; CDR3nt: TGTGCCAGCAGCTTAATGTCTTCTACCCCGAACACTGAAGCTTTCTTT; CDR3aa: CASSLMSSTPNTEAFF
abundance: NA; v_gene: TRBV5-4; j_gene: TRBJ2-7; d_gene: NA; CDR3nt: TGTGCCAGCAGCTTGGCAGGGTCCTACTCCTACGAGCAGTACTTC; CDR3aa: CASSLAGSYSYEQYF
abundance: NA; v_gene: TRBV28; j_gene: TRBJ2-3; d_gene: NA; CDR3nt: TGTGCCAGCAGTGGCCTGTGGGATACGCAGTATTTT; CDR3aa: CASSGLWDTQYF
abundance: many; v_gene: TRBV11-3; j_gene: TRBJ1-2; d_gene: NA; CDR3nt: TGTGCCAGCAGCTACGACCAGGGCTATGGCTACACCTTC; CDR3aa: CASSYDQGYGYTF
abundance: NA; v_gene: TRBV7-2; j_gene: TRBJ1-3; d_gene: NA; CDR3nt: TGTGCCAGCAGCTTAGGACTGCACTCTGGAAACACCATATATTTT; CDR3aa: CASSLGLHSGNTIYF
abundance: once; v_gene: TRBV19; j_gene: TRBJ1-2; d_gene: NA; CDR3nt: TGTGCCAGTAGTGTGGTAGACTATGGCTACACCTTC; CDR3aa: CASSVVDYGYTF
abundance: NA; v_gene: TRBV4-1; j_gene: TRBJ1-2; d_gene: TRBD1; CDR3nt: TGCGCCAGCAGCGGTCAACAGGGGAACTGGGAGGAGGGCTACACCTTC; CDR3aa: CASSGQQGNWEEGYTF
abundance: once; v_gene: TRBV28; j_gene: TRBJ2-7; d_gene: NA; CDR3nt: TGTGCCAGCAGTTCCCCGACAGGAAGAGAGCAGTACTTC; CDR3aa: CASSSPTGREQYF
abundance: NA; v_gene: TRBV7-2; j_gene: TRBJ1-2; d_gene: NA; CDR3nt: TGTGCCAGCAGCTTAGCTGGGGCAGTCCCTAACTATGGCTACACCTTC; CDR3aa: CASSLAGAVPNYGYTF
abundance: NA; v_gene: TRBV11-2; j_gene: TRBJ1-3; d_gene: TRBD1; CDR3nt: TGTGCCAGCAGCTTCCACAGGGGGACTGGAAACACCATATATTTT; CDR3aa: CASSFHRGTGNTIYF
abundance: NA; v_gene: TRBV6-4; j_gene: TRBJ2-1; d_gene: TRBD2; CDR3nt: TGTGCCAGCAGTGACGAGGGACTAGCGGGAGGAATGAATGAGCAGTTCTTC; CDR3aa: CASSDEGLAGGMNEQFF
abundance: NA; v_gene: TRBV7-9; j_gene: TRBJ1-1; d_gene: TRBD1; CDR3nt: TGTGCCACCAGGGGGGACAGCGGAATGAACACTGAAGCTTTCTTT; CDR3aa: CATRGDSGMNTEAFF
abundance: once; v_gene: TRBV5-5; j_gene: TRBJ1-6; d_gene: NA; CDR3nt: TGTGCCAGCAGCCCAATACAGGGATCCTATAATTCACCCCTCCACTTT; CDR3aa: CASSPIQGSYNSPLHF
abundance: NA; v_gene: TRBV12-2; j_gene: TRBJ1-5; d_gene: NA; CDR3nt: TGTGCACCCCAGGGCAACCATAGCAATCAGCCCCAGCATTTT; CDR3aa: CAPQGNHSNQPQHF
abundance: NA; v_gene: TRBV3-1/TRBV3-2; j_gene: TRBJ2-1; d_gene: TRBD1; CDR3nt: TGTGCCAGCAGCCAAAGACAGGGATCCTACAATGAGCAGTTCTTC; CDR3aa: CASSQRQGSYNEQFF
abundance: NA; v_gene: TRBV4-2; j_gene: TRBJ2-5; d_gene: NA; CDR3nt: TGTGCCAGCAGCCAAGTGAGGGGTCAGGGGGGAACCCAGTACTTC; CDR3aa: CASSQVRGQGGTQYF
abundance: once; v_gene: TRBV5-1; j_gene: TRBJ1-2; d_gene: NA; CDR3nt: TGCGCCAGCAGCGGTGGAGGCGGCGGACAGCGGCTTAACTATGGCTACACCTTC; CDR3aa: CASSGGGGGQRLNYGYTF
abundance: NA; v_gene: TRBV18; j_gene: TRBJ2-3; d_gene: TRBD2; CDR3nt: TGTGCCAGCTCACCCTGGACTAGCGGGGGGGCAGATACGCAGTATTTT; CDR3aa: CASSPWTSGGADTQYF
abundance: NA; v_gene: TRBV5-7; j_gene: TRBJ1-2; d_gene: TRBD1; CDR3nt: TGTGCCAGCAGCGGGCGGACAGGGTTAGGCTACACCTTC; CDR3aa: CASSGRTGLGYTF
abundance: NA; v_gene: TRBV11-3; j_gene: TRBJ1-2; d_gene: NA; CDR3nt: TGTGCCAGCAGCTTAACCCCGGGTGATGGCTACACCTTC; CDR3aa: CASSLTPGDGYTF
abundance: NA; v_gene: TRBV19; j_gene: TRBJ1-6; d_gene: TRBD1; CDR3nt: TGTGCCAGTAGTGGGGGGACAGCTTATAATTCACCCCTCCACTTT; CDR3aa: CASSGGTAYNSPLHF
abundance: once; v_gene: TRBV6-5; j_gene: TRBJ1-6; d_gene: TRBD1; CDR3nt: TGTGCCAGCACCCCGGGACAGGGAAATTCACCCCTCCACTTT; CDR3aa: CASTPGQGNSPLHF
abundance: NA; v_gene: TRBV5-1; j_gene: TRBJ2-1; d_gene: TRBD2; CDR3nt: TGCGCCAGCAGCCCGGGGGGGAGTAGGACCAATGAGCAGTTCTTC; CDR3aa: CASSPGGSRTNEQFF
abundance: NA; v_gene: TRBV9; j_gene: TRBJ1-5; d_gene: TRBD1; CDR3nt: TGTGCCAGCAGCGAACGTGGGGACAGACTTAGCAATCAGCCCCAGCATTTT; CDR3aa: CASSERGDRLSNQPQHF
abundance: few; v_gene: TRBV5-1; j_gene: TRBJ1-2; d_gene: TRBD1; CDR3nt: TGCGCCAGCAGCAGTGGACAGGTGTATGGCTACACCTTC; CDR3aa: CASSSGQVYGYTF
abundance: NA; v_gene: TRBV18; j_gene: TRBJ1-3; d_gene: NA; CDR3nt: TGTGCCAGCTCACCGGCCGTCGGGACAAATGCCAACACCATATATTTT; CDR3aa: CASSPAVGTNANTIYF
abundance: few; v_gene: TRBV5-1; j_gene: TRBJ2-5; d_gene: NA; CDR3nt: TGCGCCAGCAGCTTGGCCCTGTACCAAGAGACCCAGTACTTC; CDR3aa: CASSLALYQETQYF
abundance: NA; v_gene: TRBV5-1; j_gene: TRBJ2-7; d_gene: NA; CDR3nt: TGCGCCAGCAGCTTGCCGTCAGACGAGCAGTACTTC; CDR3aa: CASSLPSDEQYF